This TCR beta chain was sequenced during a study of blood T cell repertoires in COVID-19. The germline V and J ends were trimmed by 5 bases and 11 bases, with 18 bases remaining between them. CDR1 and CDR2 (germline): SGHAT, FQNNGV. There are 13 residues in the CDR3. Libraries were prepared by immunoSEQ multiplex PCR; TCRdb keeps only in-frame clonotypes and omits some of them. The sample lists more than 1,500 clones; approximately 84% were seen once. Sequenced input: peripheral blood. This rearrangement joins TRBV11-2 to TRBJ1-1; TRBD1 might be the D (6 bases). The clonotype comes from a man aged 70 or older with active COVID-19. This CDR3 is CASSPGQPPLAFF. The CDR3 region has the DNA TGTGCCAGCAGCCCCGGACAGCCACCACTCGCTTTCTTT.